The 14 T cell receptor beta chains below were found in one sample sequenced in a study of beta chain features in type 1 diabetes. Since all of the isolated RNA was reverse transcribed, expressed TCRB transcripts were what got sequenced. Repertoires were generated with immunoSEQ multiplex PCR, while TCRdb's copy carries only in-frame clones and drops some. The sample shows hundreds of thousands of clones, roughly a sixth of them seen only once. The specimen was naive CD4+ T cells from blood. These receptors all come from a man younger than 35 in good health.

This clone has only a few counts. V is TRBV7-2 and J is TRBJ2-5, with 8 bases fitting TRBD2. Germline V gene data show CDR1 as SGHTA and CDR2 as FQGNSA. The CDR3 consists of 14 residues. V gave up 2 bases and J gave up 6 bases; unmatched junction bases: 5. CDR3 residues: CASSLLLADKTQYF. The CDR3 coding sequence is TGTGCCAGCAGCTTATTACTAGCGGATAAGACCCAGTACTTC.

The chain combines TRBV4-3 with TRBJ1-1; D is unresolved. CDR1 and CDR2 from the germline V gene are LGHNA and YSLEER. V lost 5 bases and J 2 bases, leaving 9 bases between the germline ends. The CDR3 runs 13 residues. CDR3 nucleotide sequence: TGCGCCAGCAGCAAGACACGTAACACTGAAGCTTTCTTT. This codes for CASSKTRNTEAFF.

In this sample, this clone turned up a few times. Other DNA sequences within the sample encode an identical CDR3. The rearrangement links TRBV9 to TRBJ2-7; 10 bases fit TRBD1. In germline, CDR1 is SGDLS, CDR2 YYNGEE. The CDR3 totals 15 residues. Unmatched junction bases numbered 5, after V lost 3 bases and J lost 2 bases. The CDR3 sequence: CASSGTGTGAYEQYF. CDR3 coding DNA: TGTGCCAGCAGCGGTACCGGGACAGGGGCCTACGAGCAGTACTTC. Combining the CDR3 with reference TRBV9 and TRBJ2-7 gives the whole variable domain DSGVTQTPKHLITATGQRVTLRCSPRSGDLSVYWYQQSLDQGLQFLIQYYNGEERAKGNILERFSAQQFPDLHSELNLSSLELGDSALYFCASSGTGTGAYEQYFGPGTRLTVT.

This clone was observed a handful of times. The V gene is TRBV7-9, the J gene TRBJ1-2; no firm D call. The CDR3 consists of 14 residues. From germline, CDR1 is SEHNR and CDR2 FQNEAQ (reference sequence). Trimming removed 3 bases from V and 1 base from J, with 9 bases in between. The CDR3 nucleotides are TGTGCCAGCAGCTTCGGCGCCTTTAACTATGGCTACACCTTC. The encoded protein is CASSFGAFNYGYTF.

This chain joins TRBV15 and TRBJ2-1, with D unresolved. Germline CDR1 LNHNV, CDR2 YYDKDF (reference sequence). Trimming stripped 1 base from V and 6 bases from J, with 10 bases between. The CDR3 loop spans 14 amino acids. CDR3 DNA sequence: TGTGCCACCAGCAGAGTTACAGTGCCCAATGAGCAGTTCTTC. This translates into CATSRVTVPNEQFF.

The V gene is TRBV7-9, the J gene TRBJ2-6; unclear D gene. Per germline, CDR1 SEHNR and CDR2 FQNEAQ (reference sequence). The ends were cut back, 3 bases at V and 1 base at J, with 4 bases in the middle. There are 14 residues in the CDR3. CDR3 nucleotides: TGTGCCAGCAGCTTGACATCTGGGGCCAACGTCCTGACTTTC. This encodes CASSLTSGANVLTF.

This clone was recorded a few times. This rearrangement joins TRBV19 to TRBJ1-4; D gene ambiguous. The CDR3 covers 14 residues. Germline V CDR1 and CDR2: LNHDA, SQIVND (reference sequence). Trimming left V 10 bases short and J 7 bases short, with 19 bases between. CDR3 nucleotides: TGTGCCACCCGGGCCGGGTCTTTGGGTGAAAAACTGTTTTTT. Amino acids: CATRAGSLGEKLFF.

The V gene is TRBV6-5, the J gene TRBJ2-7, with 7 nucleotides matching TRBD2. This CDR3 contains 14 residues. V gave up 2 bases and J gave up 2 bases; unmatched junction bases: 3. From germline, CDR1 is MNHEY and CDR2 SVGAGI. The chain's CDR3 is CASSYGRGAYEQYF. CDR3 bases: TGTGCCAGCAGTTACGGACGGGGGGCCTACGAGCAGTACTTC.

This clone was counted a few times. V is TRBV5-1 and J is TRBJ2-1, with 9 bases fitting TRBD1. This CDR3 has 15 amino acids. Germline V gives CDR1 SGHRS, CDR2 YFSETQ. Trimming cost V 1 base and J 7 bases; bases outside gene matches: 6. CDR3 sequence reads: CASSLLWTGVNEQFF. The CDR3 DNA follows: TGCGCCAGCAGCTTGTTATGGACAGGGGTTAATGAGCAGTTCTTC. The variable domain in full, completed from reference TRBV5-1 and TRBJ2-1, reads KAGVTQTPRYLIKTRGQQVTLSCSPISGHRSVSWYQQTPGQGLQFLFEYFSETQRNKGNFPGRFSGRQFSNSRSEMNVSTLELGDSALYLCASSLLWTGVNEQFFGPGTRLTVL.

This chain links TRBV25-1 with TRBJ1-2; unclear D gene. The CDR3 loop spans 14 amino acids. V lost 6 bases and J 8 bases, leaving 19 bases between the germline ends. CDR1 and CDR2 from the germline V gene are MGHDK and SYGVNS. The CDR3 spells CASRSTGLRGGYTF. The CDR3 DNA is TGTGCCAGCAGGTCGACGGGCCTCAGAGGAGGCTACACCTTC.

Turning to this clone: Other DNA variants within this sample encode the same CDR3. The J gene is TRBJ2-2, the V gene TRBV5-4; D gene uncertain. The CDR3 is 13 amino acids. V lost 2 bases to trimming and J lost 1 base, with 3 bases between them. The germline gives CDR1 SGHNT, CDR2 YYREEE (reference sequence). The CDR3 sequence is CASSFRNTGELFF. The CDR3 region has the DNA TGTGCCAGCAGCTTCCGGAACACCGGGGAGCTGTTTTTT.

The gene calls are TRBV5-1 and TRBJ2-1; D tentatively fits TRBD1 or TRBD2 (5 bases each). In germline, CDR1 is SGHRS, CDR2 YFSETQ. This CDR3 comprises 13 residues. The ends were cut back, 2 bases at V and 5 bases at J, with 8 bases in the middle. CDR3 sequence reads: CASSFGTHNEQFF. CDR3 DNA sequence: TGCGCCAGCAGCTTCGGGACGCACAATGAGCAGTTCTTC. The whole variable domain, filled in from reference TRBV5-1 and TRBJ2-1, reads KAGVTQTPRYLIKTRGQQVTLSCSPISGHRSVSWYQQTPGQGLQFLFEYFSETQRNKGNFPGRFSGRQFSNSRSEMNVSTLELGDSALYLCASSFGTHNEQFFGPGTRLTVL.

Note on this clone: Other DNA sequences of this sample code for an identical CDR3. CDR3 protein: CSVVPGGNQPQHF. In DNA form, the CDR3 reads TGCAGCGTTGTACCGGGGGGCAATCAGCCCCAGCATTTT. This chain joins TRBV29-1 and TRBJ1-5, with a weak D call TRBD1 (5 bases). This CDR3 contains 13 residues. From germline, CDR1 is SQVTM and CDR2 ANQGSEA. The V end lost 4 bases, the J end lost 2 bases, and 9 bases lay between the germline ends.

In its sample, this clone was seen a few times. The rearrangement joins TRBV25-1 to TRBJ2-3; D may be TRBD1 (5 bases). CDR3 length equals 15 residues. V was cut by 1 base and J by 2 bases, with 10 bases left in between. CDR1 and CDR2 (germline): MGHDK, SYGVNS. CDR3 DNA sequence: TGTGCCAGCAGTGAATTCCCGACAGACACAGATACGCAGTATTTT. It is translated as CASSEFPTDTDTQYF.